This paragraph reports one T cell receptor beta chain. Its specificity is unknown. This sample was taken from a study of OX40 agonist ivuxolimab in advanced cancers. Findings and limits, study-wide: Some nonresponders additionally presented with little normalized T-cell clonal expansion.

Libraries were prepared by immunoSEQ multiplex PCR; TCRdb keeps only in-frame clonotypes and omits some of them. The sample has more than 45,000 clones; about 77% are singletons. Trimming removed 1 base at V and 7 bases at J, with 14 bases between. CDR1 SGHDT and CDR2 YYEEEE come from the germline V gene. The CDR3 is 14 residues long. This sample comprised CD4+ or CD8+ T cells sorted from blood, obtained in a trial of the OX40 agonist ivuxolimab. The chain recombines TRBV5-6 with TRBJ2-5; D may be TRBD1 (6 bases). This sequence originates from an adult with an advanced solid tumor such as melanoma, head and neck, liver or kidney cancer. Written as DNA, the CDR3 is TGTGCCAGCAGCTTGTTAACAGGGTTGGTGACCCAGTACTTC. Its protein is CASSLLTGLVTQYF.